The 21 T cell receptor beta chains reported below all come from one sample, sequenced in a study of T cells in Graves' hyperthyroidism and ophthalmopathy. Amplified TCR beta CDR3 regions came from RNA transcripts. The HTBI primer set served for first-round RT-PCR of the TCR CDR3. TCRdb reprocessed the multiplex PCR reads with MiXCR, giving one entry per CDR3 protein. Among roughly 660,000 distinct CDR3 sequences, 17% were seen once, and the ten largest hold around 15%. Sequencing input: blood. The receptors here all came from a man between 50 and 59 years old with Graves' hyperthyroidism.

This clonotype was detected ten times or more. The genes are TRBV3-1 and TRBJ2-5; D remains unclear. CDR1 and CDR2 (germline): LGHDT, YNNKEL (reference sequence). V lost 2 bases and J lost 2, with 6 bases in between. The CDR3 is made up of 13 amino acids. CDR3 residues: CASSQKTQETQYF. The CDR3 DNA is TGTGCCAGCAGCCAAAAGACACAAGAGACCCAGTACTTC.

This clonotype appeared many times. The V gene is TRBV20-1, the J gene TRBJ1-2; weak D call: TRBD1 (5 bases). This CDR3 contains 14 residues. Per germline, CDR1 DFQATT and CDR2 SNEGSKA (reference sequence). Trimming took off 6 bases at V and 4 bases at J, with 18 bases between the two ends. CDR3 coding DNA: TGCAGTGCGCAACTACACCCGGGGGGCTATGGCTACACCTTC. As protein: CSAQLHPGGYGYTF.

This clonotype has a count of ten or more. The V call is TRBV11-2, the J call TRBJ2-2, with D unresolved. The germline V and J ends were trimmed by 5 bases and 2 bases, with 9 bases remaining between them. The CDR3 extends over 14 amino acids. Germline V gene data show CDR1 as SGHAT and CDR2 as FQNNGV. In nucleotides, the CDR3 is TGTGCCAGCAGCCTTACTCATAACACCGGGGAGCTGTTTTTT. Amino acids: CASSLTHNTGELFF.

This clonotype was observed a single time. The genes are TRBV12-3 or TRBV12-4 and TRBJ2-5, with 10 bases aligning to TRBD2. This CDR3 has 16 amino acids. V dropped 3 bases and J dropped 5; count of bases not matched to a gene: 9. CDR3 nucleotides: TGTGCCAGCAGTTTTCTGCGGCTAGCGGGAGAGGAGACCCAGTACTTC. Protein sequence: CASSFLRLAGEETQYF.

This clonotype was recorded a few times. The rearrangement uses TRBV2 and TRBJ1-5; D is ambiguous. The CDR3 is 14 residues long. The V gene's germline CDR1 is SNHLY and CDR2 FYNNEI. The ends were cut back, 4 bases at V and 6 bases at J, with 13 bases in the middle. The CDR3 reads CASSAGGGVQPQHF. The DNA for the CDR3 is TGTGCCAGCAGTGCCGGCGGCGGGGTTCAGCCCCAGCATTTT. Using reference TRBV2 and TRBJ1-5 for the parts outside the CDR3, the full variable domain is EPEVTQTPSHQVTQMGQEVILRCVPISNHLYFYWYRQILGQKVEFLVSFYNNEISEKSEIFDDQFSVERPDGSNFTLKIRSTKLEDSAMYFCASSAGGGVQPQHFGDGTRLSIL.

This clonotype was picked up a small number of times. The CDR3 sequence: CASSNPLRGAEEKLFF. CDR3 in DNA: TGTGCCAGCAGTAACCCACTGCGGGGGGCGGAGGAAAAACTGTTTTTT. The rearrangement joins TRBV28 to TRBJ1-4; TRBD1 might be the D (6 bases). The CDR3 is 16 residues long. Germline CDR1 reads MDHEN; CDR2 reads SYDVKM. V was shortened by 5 bases and J by 8 bases, with 21 bases between the two germline ends.

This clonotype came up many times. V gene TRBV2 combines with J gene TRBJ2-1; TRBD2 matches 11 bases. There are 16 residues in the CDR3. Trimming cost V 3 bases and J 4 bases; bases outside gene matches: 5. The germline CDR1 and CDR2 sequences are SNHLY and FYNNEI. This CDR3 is CASSDVAGGHYNEQFF. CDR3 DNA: TGTGCCAGCAGTGACGTAGCGGGAGGGCATTACAATGAGCAGTTCTTC.

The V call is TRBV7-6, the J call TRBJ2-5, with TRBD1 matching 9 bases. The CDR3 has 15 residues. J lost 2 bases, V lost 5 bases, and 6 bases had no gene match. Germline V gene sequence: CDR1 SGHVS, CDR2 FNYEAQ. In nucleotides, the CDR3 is TGTGCCAGCAGCACACGACAGGGGGTGCAAGAGACCCAGTACTTC. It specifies CASSTRQGVQETQYF.

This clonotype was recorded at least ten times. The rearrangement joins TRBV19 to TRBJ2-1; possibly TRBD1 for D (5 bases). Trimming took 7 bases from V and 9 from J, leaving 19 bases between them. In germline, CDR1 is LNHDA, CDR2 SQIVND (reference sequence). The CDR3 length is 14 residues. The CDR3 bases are TGTGCCAGTACCACGCATTTGGGGCCGGGTGAGCAGTTCTTC. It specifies CASTTHLGPGEQFF. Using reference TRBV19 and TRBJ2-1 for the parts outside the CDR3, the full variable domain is DGGITQSPKYLFRKEGQNVTLSCEQNLNHDAMYWYRQDPGQGLRLIYYSQIVNDFQKGDIAEGYSVSREKKESFPLTVTSAQKNPTAFYLCASTTHLGPGEQFFGPGTRLTVL.

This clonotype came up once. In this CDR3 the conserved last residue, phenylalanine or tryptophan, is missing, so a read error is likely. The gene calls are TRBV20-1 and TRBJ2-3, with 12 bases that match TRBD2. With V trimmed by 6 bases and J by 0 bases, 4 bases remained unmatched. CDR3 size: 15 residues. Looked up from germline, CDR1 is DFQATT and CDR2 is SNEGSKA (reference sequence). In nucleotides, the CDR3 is TGCAGTGCCAAAGGACTAGCGGGAAGCACAGATACGCAGTATTGT. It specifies CSAKGLAGSTDTQYC.

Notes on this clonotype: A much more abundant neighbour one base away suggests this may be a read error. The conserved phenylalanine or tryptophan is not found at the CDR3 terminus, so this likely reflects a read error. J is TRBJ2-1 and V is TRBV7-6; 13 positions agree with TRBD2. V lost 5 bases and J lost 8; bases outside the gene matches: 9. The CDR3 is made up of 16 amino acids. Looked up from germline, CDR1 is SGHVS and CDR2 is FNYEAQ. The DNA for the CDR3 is TGTGCCAGCAGCACTCGGACTAGCGGGAGTATCTATGAGCAGTTCTAC. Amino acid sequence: CASSTRTSGSIYEQFY.

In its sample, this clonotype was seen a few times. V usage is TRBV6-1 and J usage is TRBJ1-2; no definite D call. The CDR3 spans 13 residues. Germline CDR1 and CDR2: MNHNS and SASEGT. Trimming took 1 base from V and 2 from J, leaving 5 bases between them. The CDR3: CASSEGDNYGYTF. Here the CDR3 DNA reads TGTGCCAGCAGTGAAGGAGACAACTATGGCTACACCTTC.

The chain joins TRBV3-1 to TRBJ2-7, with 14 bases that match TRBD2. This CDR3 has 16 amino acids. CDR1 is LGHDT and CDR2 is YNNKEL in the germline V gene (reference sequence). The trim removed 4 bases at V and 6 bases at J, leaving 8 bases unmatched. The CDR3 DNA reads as TGTGCCAGCAGCCTGGGACTAGCGGGGGCGTCGGGCGAGCAGTACTTC. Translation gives CASSLGLAGASGEQYF.

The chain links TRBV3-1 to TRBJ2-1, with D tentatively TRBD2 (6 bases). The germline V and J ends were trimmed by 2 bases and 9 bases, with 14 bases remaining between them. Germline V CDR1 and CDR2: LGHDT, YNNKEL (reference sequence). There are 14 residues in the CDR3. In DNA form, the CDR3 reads TGTGCCAGCAGCCAACATCCGGGAGCTTTTGAGCAGTTCTTC. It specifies CASSQHPGAFEQFF.

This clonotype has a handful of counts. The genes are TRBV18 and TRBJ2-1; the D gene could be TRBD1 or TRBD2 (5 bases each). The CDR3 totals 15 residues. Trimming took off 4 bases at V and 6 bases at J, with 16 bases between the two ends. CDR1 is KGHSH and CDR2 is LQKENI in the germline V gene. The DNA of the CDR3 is TGTGCCAGCTCACTGGGACCCCCCCAGATCAATGAGCAGTTCTTC. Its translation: CASSLGPPQINEQFF.

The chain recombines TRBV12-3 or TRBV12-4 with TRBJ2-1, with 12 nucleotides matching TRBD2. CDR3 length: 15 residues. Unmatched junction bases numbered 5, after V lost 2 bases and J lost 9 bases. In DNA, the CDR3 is TGTGCCAGCAGTTTAATGACTAGCGGGAGCGGTGAGCAGTTCTTC. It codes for CASSLMTSGSGEQFF.

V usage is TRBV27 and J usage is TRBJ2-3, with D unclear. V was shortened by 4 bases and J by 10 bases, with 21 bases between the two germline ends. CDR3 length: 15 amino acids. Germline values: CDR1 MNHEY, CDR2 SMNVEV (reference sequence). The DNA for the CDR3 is TGTGCCAGCAGTTCCACCAGCATTCCCCATCGGTCGCAGTATTTT. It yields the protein CASSSTSIPHRSQYF.

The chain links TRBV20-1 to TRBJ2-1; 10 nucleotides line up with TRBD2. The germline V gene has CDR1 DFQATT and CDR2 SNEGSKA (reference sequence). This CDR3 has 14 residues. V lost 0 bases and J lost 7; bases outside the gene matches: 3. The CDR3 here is CSARELAGGNEQFF. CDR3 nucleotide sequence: TGCAGTGCTAGAGAATTAGCGGGAGGAAATGAGCAGTTCTTC.

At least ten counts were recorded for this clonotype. DNA for the CDR3: TGTGCCAGCAGTTATCGGTTTTATACGCAGTATTTT. It translates to CASSYRFYTQYF. The rearrangement links TRBV7-2 to TRBJ2-3; D is undetermined. The CDR3 is 12 amino acids. V was cut by 6 bases and J by 7 bases, with 11 bases left in between. Germline CDR1 SGHTA, CDR2 FQGNSA. The full variable domain, its missing parts supplied by reference TRBV7-2 and TRBJ2-3, is GAGVSQSPSNKVTEKGKDVELRCDPISGHTALYWYRQSLGQGLEFLIYFQGNSAPDKSGLPSDRFSAERTGGSVSTLTIQRTQQEDSAVYLCASSYRFYTQYFGPGTRLTVL.

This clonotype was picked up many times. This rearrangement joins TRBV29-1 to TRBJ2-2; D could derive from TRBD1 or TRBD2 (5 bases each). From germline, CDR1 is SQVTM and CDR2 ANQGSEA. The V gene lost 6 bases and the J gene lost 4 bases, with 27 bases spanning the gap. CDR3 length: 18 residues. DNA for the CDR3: TGCAGCGTCGCTCTGTCGCGTATGGGACGTGGGGGCACCGGGGAGCTGTTTTTT. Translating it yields CSVALSRMGRGGTGELFF.

Here the CDR3 reads CASSPQRLAGDYNEQFF. CDR3 nucleotides: TGTGCCAGCAGTCCCCAGAGACTAGCGGGAGATTACAATGAGCAGTTCTTC. The chain carries TRBV6-1 and TRBJ2-1, with 12 bases aligning to TRBD2. The CDR3 loop spans 17 amino acids. J gave up 4 bases and V 5 bases, and 9 bases lay outside the gene matches. In germline, CDR1 is MNHNS, CDR2 SASEGT.